These 27 T cell receptor beta chains were all obtained from the same sample, sequenced in a study of regulatory T cells in long-lasting Graves disease. The authors built TCR beta libraries using iRepertoire HTBI primers and Arm-PCR of CDR3 regions. One entry per CDR3 protein results from TCRdb running MiXCR on the multiplex PCR reads. The repertoire includes a few hundred thousand distinct CDR3 sequences, about 15% of them detected once, and more than 15% sits in the top ten. Time point in this sample: newly diagnosed GD, antithyroid drugs for less than 3 months. Preparation of the TCR library used RNA extracted from PBMCs. These data also featured in a second study, about T cells in Graves' hyperthyroidism and ophthalmopathy.

The source material was peripheral blood mononuclear cells (PBMCs), sampled at new diagnosis, from a patient treated with antithyroid drugs. The receptors were gathered from a woman aged 50 to 60 with Graves disease.

At least ten counts were recorded for this clonotype. The chain employs TRBV2 and TRBJ1-2, with D perhaps TRBD1 (6 bases). This CDR3 has 13 amino acids. The ends were cut back, 5 bases at V and 5 bases at J, with 12 bases in the middle. Germline V gene sequence: CDR1 SNHLY, CDR2 FYNNEI. The CDR3 bases are TGTGCCAGCAGTCCACAGGGAGAGTATGGCTACACCTTC. Residues: CASSPQGEYGYTF. Full variable domain (rest looked up from reference TRBV2 and TRBJ1-2): EPEVTQTPSHQVTQMGQEVILRCVPISNHLYFYWYRQILGQKVEFLVSFYNNEISEKSEIFDDQFSVERPDGSNFTLKIRSTKLEDSAMYFCASSPQGEYGYTFGSGTRLTVV.

The sample holds a few counts of this clonotype. This chain connects TRBV5-1 to TRBJ2-1, with 9 bases fitting TRBD1. The CDR3 runs 16 residues. The trim removed 3 bases at V and 4 bases at J, leaving 8 bases unmatched. Germline CDR1 SGHRS, CDR2 YFSETQ. DNA of the CDR3: TGCGCCAGCAGCTCCAGCACGGGACAGGGTTACAATGAGCAGTTCTTC. Amino acids: CASSSSTGQGYNEQFF. Using reference TRBV5-1 and TRBJ2-1 for the parts outside the CDR3, the full variable domain is KAGVTQTPRYLIKTRGQQVTLSCSPISGHRSVSWYQQTPGQGLQFLFEYFSETQRNKGNFPGRFSGRQFSNSRSEMNVSTLELGDSALYLCASSSSTGQGYNEQFFGPGTRLTVL.

This clonotype was observed many times. The chain joins TRBV2 to TRBJ2-7; a possible D gene is TRBD1 (6 bases). This CDR3 is 15 amino acids long. From germline, CDR1 is SNHLY and CDR2 FYNNEI. Trimming took 4 bases from V and 2 from J, leaving 15 bases between them. The CDR3 sequence is CASSVEDRLPYEQYF. CDR3 nucleotide sequence: TGTGCCAGCAGTGTTGAGGACAGACTACCCTACGAGCAGTACTTC.

This clonotype was seen ten or more times. This chain links TRBV2 with TRBJ1-2; 7 bases are a match to TRBD1. The CDR3 runs to 15 residues. Germline V lookup: CDR1 SNHLY, CDR2 FYNNEI. The junction had 7 bases not matched to a gene; V was cut back by 1 base and J by 5 bases. CDR3 in DNA: TGTGCCAGCAGTGAAGAAGGTGGACAGGTGTATGGCTACACCTTC. Amino acid sequence: CASSEEGGQVYGYTF.

Notes on this clonotype: A read error may explain this, as a much larger clone is one base away. The V and J genes are TRBV3-1 and TRBJ2-1, with 11 bases identical to TRBD2. Germline loops: CDR1 LGHDT, CDR2 YNNKEL (reference sequence). The CDR3 spans 15 residues. V dropped 3 bases and J dropped 7; count of bases not matched to a gene: 5. The CDR3 nucleotides are TGTGCCAGCAGCCAGATACTAGCGGGAGAGAATGAGCAGTTCTTC. Translation gives CASSQILAGENEQFF.

The rearrangement links TRBV25-1 to TRBJ2-3; 8 nucleotides agree with TRBD2. CDR3 length: 18 residues. Germline V gene lookup returns CDR1 MGHDK and CDR2 SYGVNS. V trimming: 0 bases; J trimming: 0 bases; junction bases outside the gene matches: 8. In DNA, the CDR3 is TGTGCCAGCAGTGAATATTTCGCCCCTAGCGGGAGCACAGATACGCAGTATTTT. Amino acid sequence: CASSEYFAPSGSTDTQYF.

This clonotype has a count of ten or more. The chain is built from TRBV29-1 and TRBJ1-4, with a weak D call TRBD1 (5 bases). The CDR3 has 12 residues. V lost 7 bases and J 7 bases, leaving 13 bases between the germline ends. Per germline, CDR1 SQVTM and CDR2 ANQGSEA. The CDR3 loop reads CSARTITEKLFF. As DNA, the CDR3 is TGCAGCGCGAGGACAATCACTGAAAAACTGTTTTTT.

This clonotype showed up many times. The chain joins TRBV5-5 to TRBJ1-5; D not resolved. The V gene's germline CDR1 is SGHKS and CDR2 YYEKEE (reference sequence). This CDR3 region has 17 residues. V was shortened by 4 bases and J by 0 bases, with 17 bases between the two germline ends. CDR3 coding DNA: TGTGCCAGCAGCCTAGGACCGATTGAGTATAGCAATCAGCCCCAGCATTTT. Its protein is CASSLGPIEYSNQPQHF.

This sequence joins TRBV9 and TRBJ2-1; D is possibly TRBD1 (6 bases). CDR1 and CDR2 (germline): SGDLS, YYNGEE. The CDR3 is 16 residues long. Trimming shortened V by 3 bases and J by 5 bases, and 18 bases separated the two germline ends. CDR3 sequence reads: CASSDLDSAENNEQFF. In DNA form, the CDR3 reads TGTGCCAGCAGCGATCTGGACAGCGCCGAGAACAATGAGCAGTTCTTC.

This clonotype was seen repeatedly, ten times or more. The V call is TRBV24-1, the J call TRBJ2-1; D may be TRBD1 (5 bases). CDR3 length equals 15 residues. In germline, CDR1 is KGHDR, CDR2 SFDVKD. V shed 3 bases and J shed 6 bases, with 14 bases lying between them. The CDR3 DNA reads as TGTGCCACCAGTGATATAGGGGTTGGTAGCAATGAGCAGTTCTTC. Translated: CATSDIGVGSNEQFF.

This clonotype has a count of ten or more. The V and J genes are TRBV28 and TRBJ2-7; D may be TRBD1 or TRBD2 (5 bases each). Germline V gene data show CDR1 as MDHEN and CDR2 as SYDVKM. V lost 6 bases and J lost 5, with 23 bases in between. This CDR3 region has 16 residues. DNA for the CDR3: TGTGCCAGCAGCTTTCCAATGGGACGGAAGGGTGACGAGCAGTACTTC. It is translated as CASSFPMGRKGDEQYF.

This clonotype occurred many times. The CDR3 region has the DNA TGTGCCAGCTCACCACAACAGACGATGAACACTGAAGCTTTCTTT. Protein: CASSPQQTMNTEAFF. The V and J genes are TRBV18 and TRBJ1-1; D not resolved. CDR1 and CDR2 from the germline V gene are KGHSH and LQKENI. V lost 1 base and J 0 bases, leaving 9 bases between the germline ends. The CDR3 consists of 15 residues. Complete variable domain (other parts from reference TRBV18 and TRBJ1-1): NAGVMQNPRHLVRRRGQEARLRCSPMKGHSHVYWYRQLPEEGLKFMVYLQKENIIDESGMPKERFSAEFPKEGPSILRIQQVVRGDSAAYFCASSPQQTMNTEAFFGQGTRLTVV.

V and J are TRBV7-9 and TRBJ2-1; TRBD2 aligns across 14 bases. CDR3 length equals 19 residues. CDR1 SEHNR and CDR2 FQNEAQ come from the germline V gene (reference sequence). The V gene end was trimmed by 6 bases and the J gene end by 2 bases; junction bases not matched to a gene: 12. CDR3 DNA: TGTGCCAGCAGACCTGCCGGGACTAGCGGGAGCCGGGCCTACAATGAGCAGTTCTTC. This translates into CASRPAGTSGSRAYNEQFF. The whole variable domain, filled in from reference TRBV7-9 and TRBJ2-1, reads DTGVSQNPRHKITKRGQNVTFRCDPISEHNRLYWYRQTLGQGPEFLTYFQNEAQLEKSRLLSDRFSAERPKGSFSTLEIQRTEQGDSAMYLCASRPAGTSGSRAYNEQFFGPGTRLTVL.

Regarding this clonotype: Given a much more abundant clone one base away, this may be a read error. The chain combines TRBV5-1 with TRBJ1-1, with 7 bases fitting TRBD1. Germline V gene data show CDR1 as SGHRS and CDR2 as YFSETQ. The CDR3 contains 15 residues. The CDR3 sequence is CASSLGGQPNTEALF. The CDR3 nucleotides read TGCGCCAGCAGCTTGGGGGGACAGCCGAACACTGAAGCTCTCTTT. The whole variable domain, remainder taken from reference TRBV5-1 and TRBJ1-1, is KAGVTQTPRYLIKTRGQQVTLSCSPISGHRSVSWYQQTPGQGLQFLFEYFSETQRNKGNFPGRFSGRQFSNSRSEMNVSTLELGDSALYLCASSLGGQPNTEALFGQGTRLTVV.

In this sample, this clonotype turned up many times. The chain joins TRBV2 to TRBJ1-3, with TRBD1 identical over 10 bases. V dropped 4 bases and J dropped 1; count of bases not matched to a gene: 10. There are 18 residues in the CDR3. Germline CDR1 and CDR2: SNHLY and FYNNEI. In nucleotides, the CDR3 is TGTGCCAGCAGTGGTCGACAGGGGGCAGCGATGTCTGGAAACACCATATATTTT. Amino acids: CASSGRQGAAMSGNTIYF.

This clonotype was seen many times. The genes are TRBV27 and TRBJ2-2, with TRBD1 matching 7 bases. This CDR3 has 14 amino acids. V trimming: 2 bases; J trimming: 6 bases; junction bases outside the gene matches: 3. Germline V gene lookup returns CDR1 MNHEY and CDR2 SMNVEV (reference sequence). The CDR3 loop reads CASSLQGVSGELFF. The CDR3 region has the DNA TGTGCCAGCAGTTTACAGGGGGTATCCGGGGAGCTGTTTTTT.

This clonotype is a singleton in its sample. This may be a read error, as it is one base from a much larger clone. This chain joins TRBV5-5 and TRBJ2-1, with D possibly being TRBD1 (5 bases). In germline, CDR1 is SGHKS, CDR2 YYEKEE (reference sequence). This CDR3 has 15 residues. The CDR3 is CASSFNQGGYNEQLF. The CDR3 DNA follows: TGTGCCAGCAGCTTCAATCAGGGTGGCTACAATGAGCAGTTATTC.

In DNA, the CDR3 is TGTGCCAGCAGTTATAGTGGGGGATTGGACGGCAACACAGATACGCAGTATTTT. Protein product: CASSYSGGLDGNTDTQYF. The chain joins TRBV6-2 or TRBV6-3 to TRBJ2-3; D may correspond to TRBD1 or TRBD2 (5 bases each). The CDR3 is 18 amino acids. V lost 3 bases, J lost 2 bases, and 21 bases lay in between. Germline-derived CDR1 and CDR2 are MNHEY and SVGEGT.

At least ten counts were recorded for this clonotype. The V call is TRBV11-2, the J call TRBJ1-2; the D gene is possibly TRBD1 (6 bases). CDR3 length: 14 residues. Germline CDR1 is SGHAT and CDR2 is FQNNGV. V was trimmed by 6 bases and J by 4 bases, leaving 15 bases between them. The CDR3 here is CASRGAGESYGYTF. Here the CDR3 DNA reads TGTGCCAGCAGAGGGGCAGGGGAGAGCTATGGCTACACCTTC.

This clonotype showed up many times. The V gene is TRBV5-1, the J gene TRBJ2-7; TRBD1 or TRBD2 may be the D gene (7 bases each). The germline V gene has CDR1 SGHRS and CDR2 YFSETQ. V was cut by 0 bases and J by 6 bases, with 10 bases left in between. This CDR3 is built from 13 residues. In nucleotides, the CDR3 is TGCGCCAGCAGCTTGGCAGGGGGGGTCGAGCAGTACTTC. Protein sequence: CASSLAGGVEQYF.

A note on this clonotype: The CDR3 ends on some other residue instead of the conserved phenylalanine or tryptophan, so this is likely a read error. In DNA form, the CDR3 reads TGTGCCAGCACCCCGGTCGGGACAGGGGGCTGGGAGACCCAGTACTGC. Its translation is CASTPVGTGGWETQYC. V usage is TRBV5-5 and J usage is TRBJ2-5, with 12 bases lining up with TRBD1. Germline V gene lookup returns CDR1 SGHKS and CDR2 YYEKEE (reference sequence). Trimming at V came to 6 bases and at J to 5 bases, leaving 11 bases not matched to a gene. The CDR3 extends over 16 amino acids.

The sample holds a few counts of this clonotype. The rearrangement uses TRBV27 and TRBJ2-1, with 14 bases fitting TRBD2. The junction had 8 bases not matched to a gene; V was cut back by 5 bases and J by 8 bases. In germline, CDR1 is MNHEY, CDR2 SMNVEV (reference sequence). The CDR3 totals 16 residues. Here the CDR3 reads CASSHSGTSGSDEQFF. Written as DNA, the CDR3 is TGTGCCAGCAGTCATTCCGGGACTAGCGGGAGCGATGAGCAGTTCTTC.

In this sample, this clonotype turned up a few times. The CDR3 end shows no conserved phenylalanine or tryptophan, and so a read error is likely. The DNA is left out, because the CDR3 cannot be placed on it with certainty; the CDR3 is given as TCRdb lists it. The gene calls are TRBV28 and TRBJ2-7. The germline V gene encodes CDR1 MDHEN and CDR2 SYDVKM. The CDR3 spans 11 residues, counting both ends. CDR3 residues: CASSDVRGPHI.

This clonotype was picked up a small number of times. The V and J genes are TRBV6-9 and TRBJ2-6, with unresolved D. This CDR3 has 14 amino acids. The germline V gene has CDR1 MNHGY and CDR2 SVAAGI. Trimming removed 3 bases from V and 7 bases from J, with 10 bases in between. The CDR3 is CASSYSTVANVLTF. The CDR3, as DNA: TGTGCCAGCAGTTACTCTACGGTAGCCAACGTCCTGACTTTC.

Regarding this clonotype: A read error may explain this, as a much larger clone is one base away. V and J are TRBV2 and TRBJ1-2, with 10 bases matching TRBD1. The CDR3 has 16 residues. Germline lookup yields CDR1 SNHLY and CDR2 FYNNEI. With V trimmed by 6 bases and J by 3 bases, 10 bases remained unmatched. The CDR3 sequence is CASSQLTGGGDYGYTF. In DNA form, the CDR3 reads TGTGCCAGCAGCCAACTGACAGGGGGCGGCGACTATGGCTACACCTTC.

This clonotype was seen a handful of times. The rearrangement links TRBV2 to TRBJ2-2, with unresolved D. The CDR3 is 14 residues long. The germline V gene has CDR1 SNHLY and CDR2 FYNNEI. The V and J ends lost 3 bases and 0 bases respectively, with 5 bases between them. The CDR3 sequence: CASSEYTNTGELFF. Written as DNA, the CDR3 is TGTGCCAGCAGTGAGTACACGAACACCGGGGAGCTGTTTTTT.

Of note for this clonotype: This may be a read error, as it is one base from a much larger clone. The chain is built from TRBV5-5 and TRBJ2-1; D is uncertain. This CDR3 has 15 amino acids. The V gene's germline CDR1 is SGHKS and CDR2 YYEKEE (reference sequence). Trimming pared 3 bases from V and 10 bases from J, leaving 20 bases between. CDR3 in amino acids: CASSSTRSYSYEQFF. The CDR3 coding sequence is TGTGCCAGCAGCTCGACCAGGTCGTACTCGTACGAGCAGTTCTTC.